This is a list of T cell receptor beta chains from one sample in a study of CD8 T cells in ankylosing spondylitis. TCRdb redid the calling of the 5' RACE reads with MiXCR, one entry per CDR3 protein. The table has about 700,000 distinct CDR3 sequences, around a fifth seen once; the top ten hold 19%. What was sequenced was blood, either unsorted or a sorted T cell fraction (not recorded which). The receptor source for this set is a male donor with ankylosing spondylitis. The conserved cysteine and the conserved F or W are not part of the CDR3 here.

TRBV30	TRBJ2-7	AWSRRSSYEQY
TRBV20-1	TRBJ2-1	SARGLAGGHLPNEQF
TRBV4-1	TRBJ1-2	ASSQGGTPGGGYT
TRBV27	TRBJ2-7	ASSRGTAYEQY
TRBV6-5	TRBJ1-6	ASSYTFTEQGNSPLH
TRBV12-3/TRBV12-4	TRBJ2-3	ASSPSLATDTQY
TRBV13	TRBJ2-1	ASSSRGTGDWVEQF
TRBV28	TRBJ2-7	ASSPGAGSSSYEQY
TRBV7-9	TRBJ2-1	ASSHYNEQF
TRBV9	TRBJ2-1	ASSPGQANEQF
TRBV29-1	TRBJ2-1	SAQGVRNEQF
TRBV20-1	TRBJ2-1	SAREGLGWYNEQF
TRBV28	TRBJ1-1	ASRPVGDSDAF
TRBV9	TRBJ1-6	ASSPSSGFNSPLH
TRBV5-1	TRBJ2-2	ASSSKKQGSDTGELF
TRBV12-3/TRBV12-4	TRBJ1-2	ASSVTGLGNYGYT
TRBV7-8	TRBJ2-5	ASSLSGTTYQETQY
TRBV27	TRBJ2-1	ASSLGGSTYNEQF
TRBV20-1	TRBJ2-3	SARDPTGQTDTQY
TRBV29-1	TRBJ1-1	SVSAGDTEAF
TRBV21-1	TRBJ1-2	ASSKARTAKSDYGYT
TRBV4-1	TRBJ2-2	ASSQYRGQGLSGSNTGELF
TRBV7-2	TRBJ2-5	ASSKGTVSQETQY
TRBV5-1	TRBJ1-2	ASSNRDRVLMDGYT
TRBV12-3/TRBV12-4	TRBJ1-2	ASSLAVINGYT
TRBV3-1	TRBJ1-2	ASSQEGGYT
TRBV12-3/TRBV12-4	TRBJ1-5	ASSARTDSNQPQH
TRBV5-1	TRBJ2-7	ASSLSQGNYEQY
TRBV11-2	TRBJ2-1	ASSPGGGMVRNEQF
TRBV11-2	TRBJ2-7	ASSFRQGYYEQY
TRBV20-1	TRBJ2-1	SARETSGESSYNEQF
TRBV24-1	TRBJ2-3	ATSHYTGAQKLTDTQY
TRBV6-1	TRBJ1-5	ASRGRVNQPQH
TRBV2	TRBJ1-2	ASSIRALKPNYGYT
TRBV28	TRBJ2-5	ASRPSSGTGETQY
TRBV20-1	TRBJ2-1	SAIGALAGGFNEQF
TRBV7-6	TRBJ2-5	ASSWRTQETQY
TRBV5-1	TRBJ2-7	ASRPKSSSPYEQY
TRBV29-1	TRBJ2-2	SVVLWTGELF
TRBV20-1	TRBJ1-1	SASREGAF
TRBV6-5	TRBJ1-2	ASSYPLDREIGSNYGYT
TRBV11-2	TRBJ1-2	ASSSPTGAPRALEDNYGYT
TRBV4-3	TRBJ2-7	ASSQDEGLAGYEQY
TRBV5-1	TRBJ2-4	ASSLAGGDIQY
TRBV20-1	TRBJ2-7	SANGGARSSRVLSYEQY
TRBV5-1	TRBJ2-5	ASSLVVGQETQY
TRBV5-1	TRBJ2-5	ASSLSGDRAETQY
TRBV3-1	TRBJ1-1	ASSQEQGTEAF
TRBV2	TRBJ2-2	ASSEAAPGDTGELF
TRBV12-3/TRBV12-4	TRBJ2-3	ASSDSGRTDTQY
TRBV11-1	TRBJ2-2	ASSSPTSGAANTGELF
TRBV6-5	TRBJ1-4	ASSHGTGYNEKLF
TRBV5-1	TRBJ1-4	ASSVNREAGEKLF
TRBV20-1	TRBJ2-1	SARTGLAGNEQF
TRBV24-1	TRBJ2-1	ATSDLGQPYNEQF
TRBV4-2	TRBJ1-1	ASSQGMNTEAF
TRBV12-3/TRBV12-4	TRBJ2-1	ASSPNPDSSYNEQF
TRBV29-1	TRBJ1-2	SVADRERGLGYGYT
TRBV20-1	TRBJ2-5	SARVLTGQETQY